The source of this TCR beta chain is a study of cytomegalovirus exposure and HLA in healthy donors. Study results and limitations: Most TCR sequences proved rare, with some public TCRs found in many donors.

The sample holds a few counts of this clone. Its matching antigen is unknown. V lost 4 bases, J lost 7 bases, and 10 bases lay in between. Germline loops: CDR1 MNHNS, CDR2 SASEGT. The CDR3 runs to 12 residues. PCR employed 60 Vbeta and 13 Jbeta primers. Sequencing used immunoSEQ multiplex PCR; TCRdb keeps in-frame clones, though not all of them. The data contain roughly 150,000 clones, about four fifths of them seen just once; the ten biggest clones take up approximately 2.4%. The sample taken for sequencing was PBMCs. J is TRBJ1-1 and V is TRBV6-1; D is unclear. The receptor's source is a male donor in good health and CMV-seronegative. CDR3 loop: CASSGGGGEAFF. Here the CDR3 DNA reads TGTGCCAGCAGTGGGGGAGGAGGTGAAGCTTTCTTT.